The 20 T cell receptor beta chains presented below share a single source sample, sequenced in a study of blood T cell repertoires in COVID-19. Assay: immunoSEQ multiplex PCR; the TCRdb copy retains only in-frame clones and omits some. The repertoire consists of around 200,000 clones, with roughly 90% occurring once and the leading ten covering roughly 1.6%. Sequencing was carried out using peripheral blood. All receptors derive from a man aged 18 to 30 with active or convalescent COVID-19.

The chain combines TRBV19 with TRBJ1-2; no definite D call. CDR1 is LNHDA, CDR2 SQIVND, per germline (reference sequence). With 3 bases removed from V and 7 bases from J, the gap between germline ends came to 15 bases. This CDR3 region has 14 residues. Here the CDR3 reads CASSMSVNTGGYTF. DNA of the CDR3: TGTGCCAGTAGTATGAGTGTAAACACGGGTGGCTACACCTTC.

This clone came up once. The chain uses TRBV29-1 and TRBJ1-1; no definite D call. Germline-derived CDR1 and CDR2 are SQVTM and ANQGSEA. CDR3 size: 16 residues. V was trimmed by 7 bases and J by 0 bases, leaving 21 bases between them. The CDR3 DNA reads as TGCAGCGGGACCCCGGCGGGTGCTCGGCTGAACACTGAAGCTTTCTTT. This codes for CSGTPAGARLNTEAFF.

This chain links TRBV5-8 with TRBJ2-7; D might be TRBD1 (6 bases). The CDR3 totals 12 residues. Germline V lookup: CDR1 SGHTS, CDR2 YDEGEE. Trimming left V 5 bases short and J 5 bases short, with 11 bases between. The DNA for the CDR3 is TGTGCCAGCAGTCTACAGGGAGACGAGCAGTACTTC. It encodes CASSLQGDEQYF.

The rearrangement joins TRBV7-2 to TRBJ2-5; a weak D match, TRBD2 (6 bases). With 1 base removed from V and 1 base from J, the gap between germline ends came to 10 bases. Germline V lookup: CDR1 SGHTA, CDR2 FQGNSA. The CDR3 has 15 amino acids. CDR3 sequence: CASSLERAVQETQYF. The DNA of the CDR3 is TGTGCCAGCAGCTTAGAGCGGGCTGTCCAAGAGACCCAGTACTTC. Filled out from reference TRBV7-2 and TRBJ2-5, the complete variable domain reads GAGVSQSPSNKVTEKGKDVELRCDPISGHTALYWYRQSLGQGLEFLIYFQGNSAPDKSGLPSDRFSAERTGGSVSTLTIQRTQQEDSAVYLCASSLERAVQETQYFGPGTRLLVL.

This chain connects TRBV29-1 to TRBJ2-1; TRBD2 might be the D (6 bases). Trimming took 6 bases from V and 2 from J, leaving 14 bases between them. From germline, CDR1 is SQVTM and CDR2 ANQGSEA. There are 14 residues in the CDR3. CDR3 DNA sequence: TGCAGCGTCGCGGACTACCGACCCTACAATGAGCAGTTCTTC. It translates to CSVADYRPYNEQFF.

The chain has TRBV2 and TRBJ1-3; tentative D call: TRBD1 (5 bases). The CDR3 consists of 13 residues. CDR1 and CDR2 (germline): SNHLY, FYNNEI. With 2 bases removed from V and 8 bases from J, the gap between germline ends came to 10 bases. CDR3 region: CASSEWWGDTIYF. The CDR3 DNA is TGTGCCAGCAGTGAATGGTGGGGCGACACCATATATTTT.

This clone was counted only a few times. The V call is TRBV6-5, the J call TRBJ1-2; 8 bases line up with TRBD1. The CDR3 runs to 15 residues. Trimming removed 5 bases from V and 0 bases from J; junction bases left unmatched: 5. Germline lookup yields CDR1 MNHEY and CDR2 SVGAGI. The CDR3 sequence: CASSNQGAPNYGYTF. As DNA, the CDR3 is TGTGCCAGCAGTAATCAGGGGGCCCCTAACTATGGCTACACCTTC.

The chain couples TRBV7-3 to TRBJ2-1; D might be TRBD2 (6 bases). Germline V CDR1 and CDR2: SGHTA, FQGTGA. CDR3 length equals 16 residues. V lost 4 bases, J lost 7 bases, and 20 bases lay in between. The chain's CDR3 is CASSSLRETSLNEQFF. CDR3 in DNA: TGTGCCAGCAGCTCTCTTAGGGAAACTAGCTTAAATGAGCAGTTCTTC.

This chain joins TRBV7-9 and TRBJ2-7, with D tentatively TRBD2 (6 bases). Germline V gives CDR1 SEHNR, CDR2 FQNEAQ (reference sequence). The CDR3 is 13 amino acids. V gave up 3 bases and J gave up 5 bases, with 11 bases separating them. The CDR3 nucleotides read TGTGCCAGCAGCTTCTCCTCTAGCGACGAGCAGTACTTC. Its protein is CASSFSSSDEQYF.

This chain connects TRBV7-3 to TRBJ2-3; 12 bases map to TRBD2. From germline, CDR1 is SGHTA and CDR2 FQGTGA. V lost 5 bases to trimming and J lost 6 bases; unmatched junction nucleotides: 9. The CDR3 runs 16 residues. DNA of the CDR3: TGTGCCAGCAGCCTCTTGGCTAGCGGGGGGGGCGATACGCAGTATTTT. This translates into CASSLLASGGGDTQYF.

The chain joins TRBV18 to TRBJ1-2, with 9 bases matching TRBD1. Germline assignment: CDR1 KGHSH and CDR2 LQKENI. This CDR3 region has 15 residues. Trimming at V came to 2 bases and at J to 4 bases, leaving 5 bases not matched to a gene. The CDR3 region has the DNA TGTGCCAGCTCACCAACCGACAGGGGGTCCTATGGCTACACCTTC. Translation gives CASSPTDRGSYGYTF.

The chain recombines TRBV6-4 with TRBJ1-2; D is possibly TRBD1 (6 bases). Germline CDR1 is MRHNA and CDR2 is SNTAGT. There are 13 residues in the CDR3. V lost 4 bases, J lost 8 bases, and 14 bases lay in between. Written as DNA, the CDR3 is TGTGCCAGCAGTGCCCAGGGGCAGGAAGGCTACACCTTC. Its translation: CASSAQGQEGYTF.

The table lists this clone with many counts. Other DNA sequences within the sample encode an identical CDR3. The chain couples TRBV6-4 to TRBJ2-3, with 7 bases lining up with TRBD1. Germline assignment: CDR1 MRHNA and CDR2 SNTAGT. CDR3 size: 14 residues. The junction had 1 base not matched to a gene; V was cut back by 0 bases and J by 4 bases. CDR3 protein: CASSDSQGADTQYF. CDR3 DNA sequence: TGTGCCAGCAGTGACTCGCAGGGGGCAGATACGCAGTATTTT.

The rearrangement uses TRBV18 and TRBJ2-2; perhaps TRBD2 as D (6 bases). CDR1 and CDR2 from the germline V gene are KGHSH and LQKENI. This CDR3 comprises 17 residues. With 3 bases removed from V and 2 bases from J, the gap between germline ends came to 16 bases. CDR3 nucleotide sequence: TGTGCCAGCTCACCCAGTATAGCGGCAAGTAACACCGGGGAGCTGTTTTTT. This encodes CASSPSIAASNTGELFF.

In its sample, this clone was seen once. CDR3 coding DNA: TGTGCCAGCAGTGAAGCTGTCAGAACCTATGGCTACACCTTC. It specifies CASSEAVRTYGYTF. The chain joins TRBV6-1 to TRBJ1-2, with D uncertain. The CDR3 spans 14 residues. Per the germline V gene, CDR1 is MNHNS and CDR2 is SASEGT. Trimming removed 0 bases from V and 4 bases from J, with 9 bases in between.

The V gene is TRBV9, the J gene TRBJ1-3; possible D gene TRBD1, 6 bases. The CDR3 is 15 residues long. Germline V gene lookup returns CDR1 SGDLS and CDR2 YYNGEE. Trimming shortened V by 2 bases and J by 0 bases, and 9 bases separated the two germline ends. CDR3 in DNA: TGTGCCAGCAGCGTCACAGGGAGCTCTGGAAACACCATATATTTT. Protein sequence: CASSVTGSSGNTIYF.

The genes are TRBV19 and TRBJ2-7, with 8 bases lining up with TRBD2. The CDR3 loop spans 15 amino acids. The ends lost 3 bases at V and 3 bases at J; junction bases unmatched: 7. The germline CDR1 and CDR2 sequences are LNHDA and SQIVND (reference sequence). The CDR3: CASSISGLDLYEQYF. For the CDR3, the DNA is TGTGCCAGTAGTATCTCGGGACTAGACCTCTACGAGCAGTACTTC.

The CDR3 is CASSQSGLAGDEQYF. DNA for the CDR3: TGCGCCAGCAGCCAAAGTGGGCTAGCGGGTGACGAGCAGTACTTC. The rearrangement joins TRBV4-3 to TRBJ2-7; 8 bases map to TRBD2. With 2 bases clipped from V and 5 bases from J, the junction kept 8 bases outside the gene matches. Germline-derived CDR1 and CDR2 are LGHNA and YSLEER. The CDR3 length is 15 residues.

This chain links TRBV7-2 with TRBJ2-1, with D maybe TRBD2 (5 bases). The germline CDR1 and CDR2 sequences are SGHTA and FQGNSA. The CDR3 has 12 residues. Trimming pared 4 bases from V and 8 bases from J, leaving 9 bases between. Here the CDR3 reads CASSYARDEQFF. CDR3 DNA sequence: TGTGCCAGCAGCTACGCGAGGGATGAGCAGTTCTTC.

CDR3 residues: CASSVTGGAGELFF. CDR3 DNA: TGCGCCAGCAGCGTGACAGGGGGGGCCGGGGAGCTGTTTTTT. The chain joins TRBV5-1 to TRBJ2-2; 9 positions agree with TRBD1. Germline V CDR1 and CDR2: SGHRS, YFSETQ. With 4 bases clipped from V and 6 bases from J, the junction kept 4 bases outside the gene matches. CDR3 length equals 14 residues. The entire variable domain, with the rest obtained from reference TRBV5-1 and TRBJ2-2, is as follows: KAGVTQTPRYLIKTRGQQVTLSCSPISGHRSVSWYQQTPGQGLQFLFEYFSETQRNKGNFPGRFSGRQFSNSRSEMNVSTLELGDSALYLCASSVTGGAGELFFGEGSRLTVL.